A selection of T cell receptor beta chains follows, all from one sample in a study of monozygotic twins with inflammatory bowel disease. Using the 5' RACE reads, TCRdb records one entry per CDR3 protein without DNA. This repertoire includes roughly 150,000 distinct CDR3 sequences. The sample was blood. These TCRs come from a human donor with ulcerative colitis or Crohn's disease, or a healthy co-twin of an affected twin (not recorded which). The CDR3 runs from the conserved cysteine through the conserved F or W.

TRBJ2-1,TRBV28,CASSLSAGNSYNEQFF
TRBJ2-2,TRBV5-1,CASSLSVVNTGELFF
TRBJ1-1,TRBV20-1,CSAQGNTEAFF
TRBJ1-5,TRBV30,CAWETGAGNQPQHF
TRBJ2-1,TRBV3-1,CASSQDKRRGGRNEQFF
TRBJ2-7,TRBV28,CASSERRQVPPYEQYF
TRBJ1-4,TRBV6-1,CASSESGGREKLFF
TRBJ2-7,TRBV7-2,CASSSIDSYEQYF
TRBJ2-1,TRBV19,CASSRRGRDEQFF
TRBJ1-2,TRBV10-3,CAIGVRVEYGYTF
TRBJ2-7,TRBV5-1,CASSPRTGTYEQYF
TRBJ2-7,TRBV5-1,CASSGEGLRYEQYF